This record looks at one T cell receptor (beta chain) sequence and its context. Its antigen is unidentified. The data were taken from a study of shared clonotypes between healthy human individuals. Germline lookup yields CDR1 LNHDA and CDR2 SQIVND (reference sequence). V was trimmed by 3 bases and J by 2 bases, leaving 7 bases between them. This CDR3 is 14 amino acids long. Notes on the study in general: Only blood was sampled, and tissue TCR repertoires likely differ from blood ones. Clonotypes that were shared across a handful of donors made up roughly 5% of naive CD4 clonotypes.

CD45RO-negative, CCR7-positively selected cells formed the naive CD8 fraction, excluding terminally differentiated effector memory CD45RA+ cells. Sequencing used immunoSEQ multiplex PCR; TCRdb keeps in-frame clones, though not all of them. The sample includes around 1.9 million clones, around 93% of them seen just once. Sequenced input: naive CD8+ T cells from PBMCs. The J gene is TRBJ2-2, the V gene TRBV19; a possible D gene is TRBD2 (5 bases). This clonotype was sampled from a man between 18 and 29 years old in good health. Some clones in this sample may be carry-over from other donors' samples. CDR3 residues: CASSMGSNTGELFF. As DNA, the CDR3 is TGTGCCAGTAGTATGGGGAGCAACACCGGGGAGCTGTTTTTT. Full variable domain (outside the CDR3, taken from reference TRBV19 and TRBJ2-2): DGGITQSPKYLFRKEGQNVTLSCEQNLNHDAMYWYRQDPGQGLRLIYYSQIVNDFQKGDIAEGYSVSREKKESFPLTVTSAQKNPTAFYLCASSMGSNTGELFFGEGSRLTVL.